This T cell receptor beta chain stems from a study of shared clonotypes between healthy human individuals. Regarding the study as a whole: A few donors showed sharing of about 4.8% of naive CD4 clonotypes. Naive subsets tended to show greater estimated richness than memory subsets.

This CDR3 is built from 18 residues. The germline V gene encodes CDR1 SGHAT and CDR2 FQNNGV. V dropped 4 bases and J dropped 5; count of bases not matched to a gene: 17. In regard to this clone: As yet, its antigen is unknown.

Original analysis: Quality scores were absent from the junction-only immunoSEQ sequences, so filtering differed. The protocol was immunoSEQ multiplex PCR, while the TCRdb copy is restricted to in-frame clones and leaves out a portion. That table is the source of V, J and clone size, and D and trimming were worked out from the DNA. Among approximately 2,000,000 clones, over 85% were seen once, and the ten largest hold under 2%. Cells designated naive CD8 were CD45RO-negative and were positively selected for CCR7, with terminally differentiated effector memory CD45RA+ cells excluded. The origin of this receptor is a young man in good health. Some clones in this sample may be carry-over from other donors' samples. The source material was naive CD8+ T cells from PBMCs. This chain uses TRBV11-2 with TRBJ2-5; 9 bases match TRBD2. For the CDR3, the DNA is TGTGCCAGCAGCTCTAAAGTCCTAGCGGGAAGCCGGATTGAGACCCAGTACTTC. It is translated as CASSSKVLAGSRIETQYF.